The 11 T cell receptor beta chains given below trace back to one sample, sequenced in a study of a mutant IDH1 vaccine in newly diagnosed glioma (dated by TCRdb to the early 2020s). The sample's time point label is to be understood as: baseline, week 1 (first vaccination visit). What this sample's treatment or condition label stands for: pre-vaccination baseline after standard-of-care therapy. Library preparation used the immunoSEQ multiplex PCR assay. TCRdb mirrors the immuneACCESS table, restricted to in-frame sequences. Some clones are absent from its copies; in checked studies, under half trace to an unresolved V gene, and the reason for the others is unknown. This sample is represented by 20,000 or so clones; approximately 85% of them were singletons. The top ten constitute roughly 5% of the sample. Sequencing was performed on PBMCs, taken from a glioma patient treated with radiotherapy, temozolomide or both. The origin of the receptors is a man aged 40-55 years with glioma.

J is TRBJ1-1 and V is TRBV6-4; no clear D. V was cut by 6 bases and J by 3 bases, with 11 bases left in between. Germline V CDR1 and CDR2: MRHNA, SNTAGT. The CDR3 has 13 residues. The CDR3 region has the DNA TGTGCCAGCAGGCAGACTATGGACACTGAAGCTTTCTTT. This translates into CASRQTMDTEAFF.

The rearrangement uses TRBV9 and TRBJ1-1, with 7 bases aligning to TRBD1. In germline, CDR1 is SGDLS, CDR2 YYNGEE. V was clipped by 7 bases and J by 5 bases; unmatched bases: 11. This CDR3 is 14 amino acids long. The CDR3: CASESIRGRTEAFF. In DNA, the CDR3 is TGTGCCAGCGAGAGTATCAGGGGGAGGACTGAAGCTTTCTTT.

The chain joins TRBV6-1 to TRBJ2-6; 7 bases are shared with TRBD1. Germline loops: CDR1 MNHNS, CDR2 SASEGT. The CDR3 sequence is 20 residues long. V lost 3 bases, J lost 3 bases, and 17 bases stayed unmatched. The CDR3 region has the DNA TGTGCCAGCAGTGATTTCCCTCCGACAGGTAACAGGGGTGGGGCCAACGTCCTGACTTTC. This translates into CASSDFPPTGNRGGANVLTF.

This chain links TRBV19 with TRBJ1-1; D remains unclear. The germline V gene encodes CDR1 LNHDA and CDR2 SQIVND (reference sequence). V lost 7 bases, J lost 1 base, and 13 bases lay in between. The CDR3 length is 14 residues. CDR3 protein: CASMRELRNTEAFF. In DNA form, the CDR3 reads TGTGCCAGTATGCGGGAGTTACGGAACACTGAAGCTTTCTTT.

The chain has TRBV2 and TRBJ1-1, with D uncertain. The germline gives CDR1 SNHLY, CDR2 FYNNEI. There are 11 residues in the CDR3. The ends were cut back, 6 bases at V and 11 bases at J, with 13 bases in the middle. DNA for the CDR3: TGTGCCAGCAGCGTCGGGTATTGGGCTTTCTTT. This sequence encodes CASSVGYWAFF.

The chain uses TRBV4-3 and TRBJ2-7, with D uncertain. Per the germline V gene, CDR1 is LGHNA and CDR2 is YSLEER. V lost 0 bases and J 2 bases, leaving 14 bases between the germline ends. The CDR3 sequence is 16 residues long. This chain's CDR3 is CASSQEAIGRTYEQYF. In DNA form, the CDR3 reads TGCGCCAGCAGCCAAGAAGCGATCGGTAGGACCTACGAGCAGTACTTC.

The chain links TRBV29-1 to TRBJ2-5; TRBD1 aligns across 9 bases. CDR1 is SQVTM, CDR2 ANQGSEA, per germline. This CDR3 comprises 14 residues. V gave up 6 bases and J gave up 4 bases; unmatched junction bases: 9. In DNA form, the CDR3 reads TGCAGCGTCGCGGGACAGGGAGGAGGAGAGACCCAGTACTTC. Its protein is CSVAGQGGGETQYF.

The V gene is TRBV2, the J gene TRBJ1-3; D not resolved. Germline V gives CDR1 SNHLY, CDR2 FYNNEI. The CDR3 extends over 13 amino acids. Trimming shortened V by 9 bases and J by 2 bases, and 11 bases separated the two germline ends. As DNA, the CDR3 is TGTGCCAGAAGATCTGAGGCTGGAAACACCATATATTTT. This gives the protein CARRSEAGNTIYF.

This clone was detected a few times. V usage is TRBV5-1 and J usage is TRBJ1-2; a possible D gene is TRBD1 (6 bases). CDR3 length: 15 amino acids. The germline CDR1 and CDR2 sequences are SGHRS and YFSETQ. V lost 3 bases and J lost 0, with 12 bases in between. The CDR3 reads CASSSGGGSNYGYTF. DNA of the CDR3: TGCGCCAGCAGCTCTGGGGGGGGCTCTAACTATGGCTACACCTTC.

The chain uses TRBV5-4 and TRBJ2-2; the match to TRBD2 covers 8 bases. Germline-derived CDR1 and CDR2 are SGHNT and YYREEE (reference sequence). This CDR3 contains 15 residues. V lost 2 bases and J lost 4; bases outside the gene matches: 4. CDR3 protein: CASSLGLASTGELFF. The CDR3 DNA follows: TGTGCCAGCAGCTTAGGACTAGCCAGCACCGGGGAGCTGTTTTTT.

The V call is TRBV9, the J call TRBJ1-2; no firm D call. Germline CDR1 reads SGDLS; CDR2 reads YYNGEE. The CDR3 totals 13 residues. Trimming left V 5 bases short and J 5 bases short, with 13 bases between. The CDR3, as DNA: TGTGCCAGCAGGGCCCTTGGGAAATATGGCTACACCTTC. This codes for CASRALGKYGYTF.